Shown below are 26 T cell receptor beta chains from a single sample sequenced in a study of blood T cell repertoires in COVID-19 (dated by TCRdb to the early 2020s). Libraries were made using the immunoSEQ multiplex PCR assay. TCRdb holds this immuneACCESS table with in-frame rearrangements only. Some clones are missing; in checked studies, unresolved V genes explain under half, and the rest has no known cause. The sample table records approximately 210,000 clones; 75% to 85% of these occur just once. Around 17% of the sample is held by the ten biggest clonotypes. Sequenced material: PBMCs or T cells enriched from blood (not recorded which). Source of these receptors: a woman aged 45-65 years with acute COVID-19.

In this sample, this clone turned up a few times. The CDR3 DNA reads as TGTGCCAGCAGTCCCCGATGGGAGAGGGGCAATCAGCCCCAGCATTTT. It specifies CASSPRWERGNQPQHF. The genes are TRBV27 and TRBJ1-5; no reliable D call. Germline V gives CDR1 MNHEY, CDR2 SMNVEV (reference sequence). The V and J ends lost 5 bases and 2 bases respectively, with 16 bases between them. This CDR3 has 16 amino acids.

This CDR3 is CASSQVSGTDTQYF. The CDR3, as DNA: TGCGCCAGCAGCCAAGTTTCAGGCACAGATACGCAGTATTTT. The chain uses TRBV4-1 and TRBJ2-3, with D unclear. CDR1 and CDR2 (germline): MGHRA, YSYEKL. The CDR3 is 14 residues long. V gave up 1 base and J gave up 1 base, with 6 bases separating them.

The V gene is TRBV5-4, the J gene TRBJ1-2; D uncertain. The CDR3 extends over 16 amino acids. Trimming took 4 bases from V and 2 from J, leaving 18 bases between them. Germline CDR1 and CDR2: SGHNT and YYREEE (reference sequence). This chain's CDR3 is CASSLMGGGRNYGYTF. CDR3 DNA: TGTGCCAGCAGCCTCATGGGAGGAGGAAGAAACTATGGCTACACCTTC.

V usage is TRBV6-5 and J usage is TRBJ1-4; 7 nucleotides line up with TRBD1. The CDR3 spans 13 residues. CDR1 is MNHEY and CDR2 is SVGAGI in the germline V gene. V shed 6 bases and J 8 bases; nucleotides not matched to a gene: 6. The chain's CDR3 is CASRTTGLEKLFF. The CDR3 nucleotides are TGTGCCAGCAGAACGACAGGGCTGGAAAAACTGTTTTTT.

The genes are TRBV3-1 (or the pseudogene TRBV3-2) and TRBJ1-2; D perhaps matches TRBD1 (6 bases). This CDR3 spans 15 amino acids. The germline V and J ends were trimmed by 0 bases and 3 bases, with 11 bases remaining between them. Germline loops: CDR1 LGHDT, CDR2 YNNKEL (reference sequence). CDR3 coding DNA: TGTGCCAGCAGCCAAGATTATCACAGGGACTATGGCTACACCTTC. Residues: CASSQDYHRDYGYTF.

The chain employs TRBV9 and TRBJ2-1; 8 bases map to TRBD1. The CDR3 has 17 amino acids. CDR1 SGDLS and CDR2 YYNGEE come from the germline V gene. Trimming cost V 1 base and J 1 base; bases outside gene matches: 7. The DNA for the CDR3 is TGTGCCAGCAGCGTACTTACAGGGGGTAATTCCTACAATGAGCAGTTCTTC. This translates into CASSVLTGGNSYNEQFF.

The chain recombines TRBV9 with TRBJ1-6; a weak D match, TRBD1 (6 bases). Germline CDR1 is SGDLS and CDR2 is YYNGEE. Trimming left V 0 bases short and J 15 bases short, with 19 bases between. The CDR3 has 15 residues. Here the CDR3 DNA reads TGTGCCAGCAGCGTAGCAAGGGGACCGGGACAAGACCTCCACTTT. Translating gives CASSVARGPGQDLHF.

This chain joins TRBV5-1 and TRBJ1-2; 8 nucleotides line up with TRBD1. After removal of 0 bases from V and 2 bases from J, the junction contained 3 bases not matched to a gene. The CDR3 contains 15 residues. In germline, CDR1 is SGHRS, CDR2 YFSETQ. In DNA form, the CDR3 reads TGCGCCAGCAGCTTGGTAGACAGGGGAAACTATGGCTACACCTTC. Translation: CASSLVDRGNYGYTF. Variable domain in full (rest from reference TRBV5-1 and TRBJ1-2): KAGVTQTPRYLIKTRGQQVTLSCSPISGHRSVSWYQQTPGQGLQFLFEYFSETQRNKGNFPGRFSGRQFSNSRSEMNVSTLELGDSALYLCASSLVDRGNYGYTFGSGTRLTVV.

The rearrangement joins TRBV3-1 (or the pseudogene TRBV3-2) to TRBJ2-5; 10 nucleotides align to TRBD2. The length of the CDR3 is 14 residues. The germline V gene encodes CDR1 LGHDT and CDR2 YNNKEL (reference sequence). The J segment lost 7 bases and the V segment lost 3 bases, leaving 5 bases of the junction unmatched. The DNA for the CDR3 is TGTGCCAGCAGCCAGTCTAGCGGGGGAAGGACCCAGTACTTC. Translating it yields CASSQSSGGRTQYF.

The rearrangement uses TRBV12-3 or TRBV12-4 and TRBJ1-1; D is unresolved. This CDR3 contains 12 residues. Trimming cost V 3 bases and J 3 bases, with 5 bases left between them. The DNA of the CDR3 is TGTGCCAGCAGTTTTTTAGACACTGAAGCTTTCTTT. This codes for CASSFLDTEAFF.

CDR3 region: CASSEKGGITEAFF. The CDR3 coding sequence is TGTGCCAGCAGTGAAAAGGGAGGGATCACTGAAGCTTTCTTT. V is TRBV6-1 and J is TRBJ1-1; D is unclear. The CDR3 totals 14 residues. V was clipped by 2 bases and J by 4 bases, with 11 bases between them. Per germline, CDR1 MNHNS and CDR2 SASEGT.

This clone was picked up one time. The chain joins TRBV28 to TRBJ2-5; a possible D gene is TRBD2 (6 bases). Trimming pared 4 bases from V and 6 bases from J, leaving 18 bases between. Germline V gene sequence: CDR1 MDHEN, CDR2 SYDVKM. This CDR3 region has 15 residues. The CDR3 DNA follows: TGTGCCAGCAGTTCCGCTCAGGGTCGGGGGAAGACCCAGTACTTC. Amino acids: CASSSAQGRGKTQYF.

The chain couples TRBV2 to TRBJ2-7, with unresolved D. Trimming removed 8 bases at V and 3 bases at J, with 8 bases between. The CDR3 sequence is 11 residues long. Germline lookup yields CDR1 SNHLY and CDR2 FYNNEI. The CDR3 DNA is TGTGCCAGCGCGGCCCACTACGAGCAGTACGTC. This gives the protein CASAAHYEQYV.

This chain's CDR3 is CASRGLAGPKNIQYF. CDR3 bases: TGTGCCAGCAGAGGACTAGCGGGTCCCAAAAACATTCAGTACTTC. The rearrangement joins TRBV7-9 to TRBJ2-4, with 11 nucleotides matching TRBD2. The CDR3 loop spans 15 amino acids. The germline gives CDR1 SEHNR, CDR2 FQNEAQ (reference sequence). Trimming removed 6 bases from V and 2 bases from J; junction bases left unmatched: 3.

The chain recombines TRBV6-2 or TRBV6-3 with TRBJ2-1; 8 nucleotides match TRBD2. V trimming: 1 base; J trimming: 7 bases; junction bases outside the gene matches: 9. CDR3 length: 16 residues. CDR1 is MNHEY and CDR2 is SVGEGT in the germline V gene. CDR3 loop: CASSYYLGGATNEQFF. DNA of the CDR3: TGTGCCAGCAGTTACTACCTCGGGGGGGCGACGAATGAGCAGTTCTTC.

The J gene is TRBJ1-2, the V gene TRBV5-1; D is unresolved. The CDR3 totals 14 residues. Germline V gene data show CDR1 as SGHRS and CDR2 as YFSETQ. Trimming pared 3 bases from V and 8 bases from J, leaving 17 bases between. CDR3 sequence reads: CASSSGERTWGYTF. CDR3 coding DNA: TGCGCCAGCAGCTCTGGGGAGAGGACCTGGGGCTACACCTTC.

The V call is TRBV10-3, the J call TRBJ2-5; D not certain. The CDR3 consists of 14 residues. From germline, CDR1 is ENHRY and CDR2 SYGVKD. V was trimmed by 3 bases and J by 1 base, leaving 9 bases between them. DNA of the CDR3: TGTGCCATCAGTGATGTTGCGTCCCAAGAGACCCAGTACTTC. Its translation: CAISDVASQETQYF.

The chain employs TRBV3-1 (or the pseudogene TRBV3-2) and TRBJ1-6; D ambiguous. The CDR3 runs to 14 residues. V lost 4 bases and J lost 10, with 14 bases in between. Germline V CDR1 and CDR2: LGHDT, YNNKEL (reference sequence). In DNA, the CDR3 is TGTGCCAGCAGCCGAGTACTGGGCGAATCACCCCTCCACTTT. Its protein product is CASSRVLGESPLHF.

The genes are TRBV30 and TRBJ1-2; maybe TRBD1 (6 bases). The CDR3 is 11 residues long. Deletions cut 7 bases from V and 4 bases from J, with 10 bases between. Germline V gives CDR1 GTSNPN, CDR2 SVGIG (reference sequence). CDR3 bases: TGTGCCTTTTGGACAGCCTATGGCTACACCTTC. It yields the protein CAFWTAYGYTF.

The CDR3: CASSESGINKNIQYF. DNA for the CDR3: TGCGCCAGCAGTGAATCCGGGATTAACAAAAACATTCAGTACTTC. The gene calls are TRBV10-1 and TRBJ2-4, with D maybe TRBD2 (5 bases). The CDR3 runs 15 residues. V was shortened by 3 bases and J by 3 bases, with 12 bases between the two germline ends. Germline CDR1 is WNHNN and CDR2 is SYGVQD (reference sequence).

The J gene is TRBJ2-3, the V gene TRBV2; 7 bases are a match to TRBD1. V lost 6 bases, J lost 0 bases, and 6 bases stayed unmatched. CDR1 is SNHLY and CDR2 is FYNNEI in the germline V gene. This CDR3 has 15 residues. In nucleotides, the CDR3 is TGTGCCAGCAGAGGAAACAGGGGTAGCACAGATACGCAGTATTTT. This sequence encodes CASRGNRGSTDTQYF.

The chain has TRBV7-9 and TRBJ2-6, with a tentative D call TRBD2 (5 bases). Germline values: CDR1 SEHNR, CDR2 FQNEAQ (reference sequence). V lost 5 bases, J lost 0 bases, and 20 bases lay in between. The length of the CDR3 is 19 residues. The DNA of the CDR3 is TGTGCCAGCAGCCGAGGGTTTGCCGGGCTAAGCTCTGGGGCCAACGTCCTGACTTTC. This encodes CASSRGFAGLSSGANVLTF.

CDR3 DNA: TGTGCCAGCAGTTACGTCCCCGACCGGGACAGGGGTGAAGCTTTCTTT. Translation gives CASSYVPDRDRGEAFF. The chain uses TRBV6-5 and TRBJ1-1; 10 nucleotides agree with TRBD1. The germline V gene encodes CDR1 MNHEY and CDR2 SVGAGI. V trimming: 2 bases; J trimming: 7 bases; junction bases outside the gene matches: 10. The CDR3 has 16 residues.

The J gene is TRBJ2-7, the V gene TRBV5-3, with D hard to call. TRBV5-3 is flagged as an ORF with uncertain function. The CDR3 loop spans 15 amino acids. The germline V and J ends were trimmed by 4 bases and 7 bases, with 21 bases remaining between them. This CDR3 is CARSPLDSSGEEQYV. DNA for the CDR3: TGTGCCAGAAGCCCCTTGGATTCCTCGGGTGAAGAGCAGTACGTC.

The chain employs TRBV27 and TRBJ1-6; D gene unclear. Trimming left V 6 bases short and J 0 bases short, with 12 bases between. The V gene's germline CDR1 is MNHEY and CDR2 SMNVEV (reference sequence). The CDR3 is 16 residues long. CDR3 residues: CASSPTRHSYNSPLHF. The CDR3 region has the DNA TGTGCCAGCAGCCCAACAAGACACTCCTATAATTCACCCCTCCACTTT.

The chain combines TRBV5-4 with TRBJ1-2; D possibly corresponds to TRBD1 (6 bases). CDR3 length: 15 amino acids. The germline V gene encodes CDR1 SGHNT and CDR2 YYREEE (reference sequence). With 5 bases removed from V and 0 bases from J, the gap between germline ends came to 14 bases. CDR3 DNA sequence: TGTGCCAGCAGTGACCAGGGGCACACTAACTATGGCTACACCTTC. Protein sequence: CASSDQGHTNYGYTF.